This T cell receptor beta chain is drawn from a study of blood T cells in healthy people across ages. Using a J-beta primer mix together with a sample-barcoded 5' primer, a second PCR was run for about 6 to 12 cycles. There were at least 2.5 million CDR3-containing paired-end reads obtained from each sample. TCRdb passed the 5' RACE reads through MiXCR, listing each CDR3 protein once. The sample contains 700,000 or so distinct CDR3 sequences, 35% to 50% of which appear only once. The V end lost 2 bases, the J end lost 0 bases, and 20 bases lay between the germline ends. This CDR3 has 19 amino acids. Germline values: CDR1 DFQATT, CDR2 SNEGSKA (reference sequence). The sample, 7.5 to 10 milliliters of peripheral blood, was drawn from each donor.

The sample taken for sequencing was blood. The receptor was isolated from a man older than 75 in good health. The chain is built from TRBV20-1 and TRBJ1-6; no reliable D call. The CDR3 region has the DNA TGCAGTGCTAGATGGTCGGCCTCCGGGGAGAGCTCCTATAATTCACCCCTCCACTTT. It specifies CSARWSASGESSYNSPLHF.